A single sample is the source of the 24 T cell receptor beta chains below, sequenced in a study of T cell responses to AZD1222 COVID-19 vaccine. Libraries were prepared by immunoSEQ multiplex PCR; TCRdb keeps only in-frame clonotypes and omits some of them. The data contain about 120,000 clones, more than 75% of them singletons. The sequencing used peripheral blood, collected on day 0 of AZD1222 vaccination. The receptors stem from an adult in good health.

The rearrangement uses TRBV9 and TRBJ2-3; D may correspond to TRBD1 or TRBD2 (6 bases each). CDR1 SGDLS and CDR2 YYNGEE come from the germline V gene. This CDR3 spans 17 amino acids. The ends were cut back, 4 bases at V and 2 bases at J, with 20 bases in the middle. CDR3 sequence (DNA): TGTGCCAGCAGCCCCCACATAGGGGGGCAGTACACAGATACGCAGTATTTT. Translating gives CASSPHIGGQYTDTQYF.

The chain uses TRBV7-3 and TRBJ1-6, with no clear D. The germline V and J ends were trimmed by 3 bases and 10 bases, with 10 bases remaining between them. Germline CDR1 SGHTA, CDR2 FQGTGA. This CDR3 is built from 13 residues. CDR3 sequence: CASSLGSRSPLHF. CDR3 nucleotides: TGTGCCAGCAGCTTGGGCAGTCGATCACCCCTCCACTTT.

The chain recombines TRBV9 with TRBJ1-6, with 10 bases that match TRBD1. V lost 4 bases, J lost 7 bases, and 5 bases stayed unmatched. This CDR3 has 15 residues. CDR1 SGDLS and CDR2 YYNGEE come from the germline V gene. The CDR3 is CASSPEGQGNSPLHF. The CDR3 nucleotides read TGTGCCAGCAGCCCAGAGGGACAGGGGAATTCACCCCTCCACTTT.

The J gene is TRBJ2-1, the V gene TRBV28, with D hard to call. The CDR3 spans 15 residues. The germline gives CDR1 MDHEN, CDR2 SYDVKM. The V gene lost 2 bases and the J gene lost 5 bases, with 13 bases spanning the gap. The CDR3 here is CASSLIYPKDNEQFF. The DNA for the CDR3 is TGTGCCAGCAGTTTAATCTACCCAAAGGACAATGAGCAGTTCTTC.

The sample holds one count of this clone. This chain connects TRBV7-9 to TRBJ2-3, with D perhaps TRBD1 (6 bases). The germline CDR1 and CDR2 sequences are SEHNR and FQNEAQ (reference sequence). Trimming took off 4 bases at V and 1 base at J, with 9 bases between the two ends. The CDR3 is made up of 14 amino acids. Here the CDR3 DNA reads TGTGCCAGCAGCTGGGACACTCGCACAGATACGCAGTATTTT. Its protein product is CASSWDTRTDTQYF.

The J gene is TRBJ2-7, the V gene TRBV5-1, with TRBD2 as a possible D gene (6 bases). Germline loops: CDR1 SGHRS, CDR2 YFSETQ. Trimming removed 5 bases from V and 3 bases from J, with 12 bases in between. The CDR3 is made up of 13 amino acids. The CDR3 loop is CASRRDSDYEQYF. The DNA of the CDR3 is TGCGCCAGCAGGAGGGACTCCGACTACGAGCAGTACTTC.

The chain has TRBV7-3 and TRBJ2-3; TRBD2 might be the D (6 bases). V was cut by 1 base and J by 2 bases, with 7 bases left in between. CDR1 is SGHTA and CDR2 is FQGTGA in the germline V gene. The CDR3 has 14 amino acids. The CDR3 sequence is CASSLSGTTDTQYF. The CDR3 DNA is TGTGCCAGCAGCTTAAGCGGGACCACAGATACGCAGTATTTT.

V usage is TRBV5-1 and J usage is TRBJ2-7, with a possible D match to TRBD1 (5 bases). This CDR3 has 13 residues. V shed 3 bases and J shed 1 base, with 8 bases lying between them. CDR1 is SGHRS and CDR2 is YFSETQ in the germline V gene. The CDR3 spells CASSYDSSYEQYF. The CDR3 DNA follows: TGCGCCAGCAGCTATGACAGTTCCTACGAGCAGTACTTC.

The chain combines TRBV18 with TRBJ1-2; the match to TRBD1 covers 10 bases. V trimming: 6 bases; J trimming: 3 bases; junction bases outside the gene matches: 4. Germline assignment: CDR1 KGHSH and CDR2 LQKENI. The CDR3 has 14 residues. The CDR3 sequence: CASSPTGGDYGYTF. In nucleotides, the CDR3 is TGTGCCAGCTCGCCGACAGGGGGCGACTATGGCTACACCTTC.

The sample holds one count of this clone. This rearrangement joins TRBV19 to TRBJ1-6, with TRBD1 as a possible D gene (5 bases). The ends were cut back, 1 base at V and 7 bases at J, with 8 bases in the middle. Germline V gene sequence: CDR1 LNHDA, CDR2 SQIVND (reference sequence). This CDR3 contains 14 residues. The CDR3 reads CASSIVEGNSPLHF. Here the CDR3 DNA reads TGTGCCAGTAGTATAGTTGAGGGGAATTCACCCCTCCACTTT.

The rearrangement links TRBV3-1 (or the pseudogene TRBV3-2) to TRBJ2-5, with D perhaps matching TRBD1 or TRBD2 (5 bases each). Germline CDR1 reads LGHDT; CDR2 reads YNNKEL (reference sequence). V shed 4 bases and J shed 1 base, with 16 bases lying between them. CDR3 size: 16 residues. The CDR3 spells CASSLLAPGGQETQYF. CDR3 DNA sequence: TGTGCCAGCAGCCTGTTAGCCCCTGGGGGCCAAGAGACCCAGTACTTC.

The genes are TRBV2 and TRBJ2-3, with 8 nucleotides matching TRBD2. CDR1 is SNHLY, CDR2 FYNNEI, per germline. The CDR3 sequence is 14 residues long. V dropped 6 bases and J dropped 3; count of bases not matched to a gene: 5. CDR3 residues: CASRDGGATDTQYF. DNA for the CDR3: TGTGCCAGCAGAGACGGGGGGGCAACAGATACGCAGTATTTT.

The CDR3 region is CASSRNVEGRTGELFF. CDR3 in DNA: TGTGCCAGCTCACGAAACGTGGAGGGGAGGACCGGGGAGCTGTTTTTT. V and J are TRBV18 and TRBJ2-2; D is possibly TRBD2 (6 bases). V was trimmed by 4 bases and J by 5 bases, leaving 17 bases between them. From germline, CDR1 is KGHSH and CDR2 LQKENI. The CDR3 sequence is 16 residues long. The entire variable domain, with the rest obtained from reference TRBV18 and TRBJ2-2, is as follows: NAGVMQNPRHLVRRRGQEARLRCSPMKGHSHVYWYRQLPEEGLKFMVYLQKENIIDESGMPKERFSAEFPKEGPSILRIQQVVRGDSAAYFCASSRNVEGRTGELFFGEGSRLTVL.

The chain combines TRBV10-3 with TRBJ1-1; the D is unclear. Germline assignment: CDR1 ENHRY and CDR2 SYGVKD. CDR3 size: 11 residues. Trimming stripped 8 bases from V and 6 bases from J, with 10 bases between. This chain's CDR3 is CAISEFAEAFF. The CDR3 DNA reads TGTGCCATCTCCGAATTCGCTGAAGCTTTCTTT.

CDR3 amino acids: CATSDRDTPFGEKLFF. DNA for the CDR3: TGTGCCACCAGTGATCGGGACACCCCTTTTGGGGAAAAACTGTTTTTT. The chain combines TRBV24-1 with TRBJ1-4, with D perhaps TRBD1 (6 bases). This CDR3 is built from 16 residues. V was cut by 3 bases and J by 8 bases, with 18 bases left in between. Germline V CDR1 and CDR2: KGHDR, SFDVKD.

The table lists this clone with a few counts. V usage is TRBV6-5 and J usage is TRBJ1-1; D not resolved. V dropped 2 bases and J dropped 4 bases, with 8 bases sitting between them. Per germline, CDR1 MNHEY and CDR2 SVGAGI. The CDR3 runs to 13 residues. The DNA of the CDR3 is TGTGCCAGCAGTTACCATGGGCGCACTGAAGCTTTCTTT. As protein: CASSYHGRTEAFF.

The V call is TRBV9, the J call TRBJ2-7; 8 positions match TRBD2. The ends lost 0 bases at V and 5 bases at J; junction bases unmatched: 13. This CDR3 has 17 residues. The germline V gene encodes CDR1 SGDLS and CDR2 YYNGEE. In DNA form, the CDR3 reads TGTGCCAGCAGCGTAGCCGCCGGGACTAGTGCTTACCACGAGCAGTACTTC. Translating it yields CASSVAAGTSAYHEQYF. Full variable domain (outside the CDR3, taken from reference TRBV9 and TRBJ2-7): DSGVTQTPKHLITATGQRVTLRCSPRSGDLSVYWYQQSLDQGLQFLIQYYNGEERAKGNILERFSAQQFPDLHSELNLSSLELGDSALYFCASSVAAGTSAYHEQYFGPGTRLTVT.

This chain links TRBV29-1 with TRBJ2-1; TRBD2 is a possible D gene (5 bases). Germline V gives CDR1 SQVTM, CDR2 ANQGSEA. V was clipped by 1 base and J by 9 bases, with 10 bases between them. The CDR3 has 12 residues. CDR3 loop: CSVEGLAREQFF. CDR3 nucleotide sequence: TGCAGCGTTGAAGGTCTAGCACGTGAGCAGTTCTTC.

The chain uses TRBV18 and TRBJ1-1; D is ambiguous. The length of the CDR3 is 11 residues. The ends were cut back, 4 bases at V and 1 base at J, with 1 base in the middle. The germline CDR1 and CDR2 sequences are KGHSH and LQKENI. The CDR3 nucleotides are TGTGCCAGCTCACAGAACACTGAAGCTTTCTTT. Residues: CASSQNTEAFF.

This rearrangement joins TRBV7-8 to TRBJ2-1; the match to TRBD2 covers 7 bases. The CDR3 has 12 amino acids. Germline lookup yields CDR1 SGHVS and CDR2 FQNEAQ. Germline trimming cut 5 bases from V and 9 bases from J; bases unmatched to any gene: 4. CDR3 sequence: CASSPGEGEQFF. DNA of the CDR3: TGTGCCAGCAGCCCCGGGGAGGGTGAGCAGTTCTTC.

This rearrangement joins TRBV6-5 to TRBJ2-2; possibly TRBD1 for D (5 bases). The V end lost 0 bases, the J end lost 0 bases, and 8 bases lay between the germline ends. The CDR3 has 16 amino acids. CDR1 and CDR2 (germline): MNHEY, SVGAGI. In DNA, the CDR3 is TGTGCCAGCAGTTACTCACTCAGGGCGAACACCGGGGAGCTGTTTTTT. Translating it yields CASSYSLRANTGELFF.

This rearrangement joins TRBV15 to TRBJ2-1; D perhaps matches TRBD2 (7 bases). V gave up 9 bases and J gave up 3 bases, with 18 bases separating them. The CDR3 totals 15 residues. Germline CDR1 LNHNV, CDR2 YYDKDF (reference sequence). In DNA form, the CDR3 reads TGTGCCACGGCAAAGGGGGGGACGGTCTACAATGAGCAGTTCTTC. Its translation: CATAKGGTVYNEQFF.

The chain recombines TRBV27 with TRBJ2-1, with D possibly TRBD2 on 6 matching bases. The CDR3 sequence is 14 residues long. The V end was cut by 1 base, the J end by 10 bases, with 14 bases between. Germline V CDR1 and CDR2: MNHEY, SMNVEV (reference sequence). The CDR3 nucleotides read TGTGCCAGCAGTTTATTTGCCAGGGAGGCCGAGCAGTTCTTC. Amino acids: CASSLFAREAEQFF.

In its sample, this clone was seen once. The rearrangement links TRBV7-9 to TRBJ2-1; 7 nucleotides agree with TRBD2. The CDR3 contains 14 residues. V was clipped by 5 bases and J by 5 bases; unmatched bases: 6. Germline-derived CDR1 and CDR2 are SEHNR and FQNEAQ (reference sequence). This chain's CDR3 is CASSVGLPDNEQFF. In DNA form, the CDR3 reads TGTGCCAGCAGCGTGGGACTACCTGACAATGAGCAGTTCTTC.